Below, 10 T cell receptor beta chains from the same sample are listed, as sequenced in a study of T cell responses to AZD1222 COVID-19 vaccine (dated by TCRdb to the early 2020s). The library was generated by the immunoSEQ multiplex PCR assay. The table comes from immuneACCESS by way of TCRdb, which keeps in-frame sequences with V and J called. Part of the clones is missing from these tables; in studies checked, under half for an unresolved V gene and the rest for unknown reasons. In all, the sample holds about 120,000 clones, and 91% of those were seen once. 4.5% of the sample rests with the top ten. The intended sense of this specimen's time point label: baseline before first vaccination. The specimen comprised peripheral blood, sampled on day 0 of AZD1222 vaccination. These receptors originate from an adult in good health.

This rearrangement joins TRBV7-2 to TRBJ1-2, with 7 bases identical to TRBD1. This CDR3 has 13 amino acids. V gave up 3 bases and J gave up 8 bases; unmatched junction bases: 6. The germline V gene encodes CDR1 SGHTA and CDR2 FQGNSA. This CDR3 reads CASSLTGFYGYTF. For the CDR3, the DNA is TGTGCCAGCAGCTTGACAGGGTTCTACGGCTACACCTTC.

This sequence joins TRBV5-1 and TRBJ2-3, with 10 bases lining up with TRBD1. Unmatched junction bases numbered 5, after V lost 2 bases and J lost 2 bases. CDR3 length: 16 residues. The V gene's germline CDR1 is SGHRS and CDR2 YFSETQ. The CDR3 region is CASSFDRGRFTDTQYF. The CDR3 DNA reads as TGCGCCAGCAGCTTCGACAGGGGGCGCTTCACAGATACGCAGTATTTT.

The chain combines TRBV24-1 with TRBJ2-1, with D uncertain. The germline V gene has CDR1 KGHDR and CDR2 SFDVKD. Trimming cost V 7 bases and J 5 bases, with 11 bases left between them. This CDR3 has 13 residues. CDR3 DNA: TGTGCCACCAGAATGACTCAGGACAATGAGCAGTTCTTC. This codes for CATRMTQDNEQFF.

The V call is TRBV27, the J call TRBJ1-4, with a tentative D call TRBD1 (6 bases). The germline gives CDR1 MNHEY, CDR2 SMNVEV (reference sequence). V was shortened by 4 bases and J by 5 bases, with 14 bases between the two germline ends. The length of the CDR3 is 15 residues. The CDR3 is CASSSLGGFNEKLFF. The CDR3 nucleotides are TGTGCCAGCAGTTCCCTAGGGGGATTCAATGAAAAACTGTTTTTT.

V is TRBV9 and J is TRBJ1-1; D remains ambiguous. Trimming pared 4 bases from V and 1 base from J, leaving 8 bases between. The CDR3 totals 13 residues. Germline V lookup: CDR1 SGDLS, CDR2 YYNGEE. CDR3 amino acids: CASSIVWNTEAFF. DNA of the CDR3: TGTGCCAGCAGCATAGTCTGGAACACTGAAGCTTTCTTT.

CDR3 loop: CASSETHYSGNTIYF. The CDR3 DNA sequence: TGTGCCAGCAGTGAGACGCATTACTCTGGAAACACCATATATTTT. V and J are TRBV6-1 and TRBJ1-3; D not resolved. The CDR3 sequence is 15 residues long. V lost 3 bases to trimming and J lost 0 bases, with 9 bases between them. The germline CDR1 and CDR2 sequences are MNHNS and SASEGT.

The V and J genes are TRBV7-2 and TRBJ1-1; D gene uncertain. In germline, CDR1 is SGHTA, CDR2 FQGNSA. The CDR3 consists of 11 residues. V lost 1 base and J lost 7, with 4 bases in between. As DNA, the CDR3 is TGTGCCAGCAGCTTAGTGGGTGAAGCTTTCTTT. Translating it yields CASSLVGEAFF.

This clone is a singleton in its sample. For the CDR3, the DNA is TGCGCCAGCAGCCAATTGGGGACAGGGATGGAGACCCAGTACTTC. Translating it yields CASSQLGTGMETQYF. The chain combines TRBV4-1 with TRBJ2-5; TRBD1 matches at 9 bases. The CDR3 extends over 15 amino acids. Germline V gene data show CDR1 as MGHRA and CDR2 as YSYEKL. V lost 2 bases, J lost 5 bases, and 6 bases stayed unmatched.

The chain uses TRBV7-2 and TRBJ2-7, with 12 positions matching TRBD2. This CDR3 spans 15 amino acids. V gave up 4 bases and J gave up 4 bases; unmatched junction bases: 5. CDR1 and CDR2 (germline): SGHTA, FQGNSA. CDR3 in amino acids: CASSSASGGGYEQYF. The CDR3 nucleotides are TGTGCCAGCAGCTCCGCTAGCGGGGGGGGGTACGAGCAGTACTTC.

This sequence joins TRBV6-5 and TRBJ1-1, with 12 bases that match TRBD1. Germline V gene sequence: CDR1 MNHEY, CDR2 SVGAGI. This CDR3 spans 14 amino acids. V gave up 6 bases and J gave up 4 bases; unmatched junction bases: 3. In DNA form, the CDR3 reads TGTGCCAGCAGACGGGGACAGGGGGCCACTGAAGCTTTCTTT. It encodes CASRRGQGATEAFF.